These 25 T cell receptor beta chains came from one sample sequenced in a study of identical twins. TCRdb re-derived calls from the 5' RACE reads in MiXCR, one entry per CDR3 protein. The sample has roughly 690,000 distinct CDR3 sequences, 21% seen once. The data were also submitted as part of a second study, on T cells expressing NK-cell markers.

The material sequenced was PBMCs. The receptors here all came from a woman aged 18-29 years in good health.

This clonotype has just a few counts. This chain links TRBV29-1 with TRBJ2-6, with a tentative D call TRBD2 (6 bases). With 7 bases removed from V and 0 bases from J, the gap between germline ends came to 19 bases. Germline loops: CDR1 SQVTM, CDR2 ANQGSEA. The CDR3 has 17 residues. CDR3 sequence: CSADVGGSISGANVLTF. The CDR3, as DNA: TGCAGCGCCGACGTGGGGGGTTCCATCTCTGGGGCCAACGTCCTGACTTTC.

This clonotype was recorded a few times. The rearrangement links TRBV11-2 to TRBJ1-2; TRBD1 might be the D (6 bases). Germline V gene lookup returns CDR1 SGHAT and CDR2 FQNNGV. Between the trimmed V and J ends, which lost 0 bases and 4 bases, there was a span of 9 bases. This CDR3 region has 14 residues. The CDR3 nucleotides are TGTGCCAGCAGCTTAGATTACAGGGCCTATGGCTACACCTTC. Its protein product is CASSLDYRAYGYTF.

The chain employs TRBV20-1 and TRBJ2-1, with D uncertain. Deletions cut 8 bases from V and 3 bases from J, with 17 bases between. This CDR3 has 14 amino acids. The germline CDR1 and CDR2 sequences are DFQATT and SNEGSKA (reference sequence). CDR3 residues: CSYSQAPDYNEQFF. DNA of the CDR3: TGCAGTTACAGCCAGGCCCCGGACTACAATGAGCAGTTCTTC.

This clonotype was recorded at least ten times. V gene TRBV2 combines with J gene TRBJ2-7; D is unclear. The CDR3 is 11 residues long. Trimming left V 2 bases short and J 3 bases short, with 2 bases between. Germline V gene data show CDR1 as SNHLY and CDR2 as FYNNEI. The CDR3, as DNA: TGTGCCAGCAGTGAATACTACGAGCAGTACTTC. Its protein is CASSEYYEQYF.

The rearrangement joins TRBV27 to TRBJ1-2; no reliable D call. V was shortened by 3 bases and J by 8 bases, with 13 bases between the two germline ends. Germline loops: CDR1 MNHEY, CDR2 SMNVEV (reference sequence). The CDR3 consists of 13 residues. The CDR3 nucleotides are TGTGCCAGCAGTTTCTTCGGGGAAAAAGGCTACACCTTC. Encoded protein: CASSFFGEKGYTF.

This clonotype has a count of ten or more. The chain recombines TRBV12-3 or TRBV12-4 with TRBJ2-2; D unresolved. The V and J ends lost 5 bases and 4 bases respectively, with 5 bases between them. The CDR3 is made up of 12 amino acids. The chain's CDR3 is CASSGPTGELFF. In DNA, the CDR3 is TGTGCCAGCAGTGGGCCCACCGGGGAGCTGTTTTTT.

This clonotype was found many times. The chain recombines TRBV7-2 with TRBJ1-2; TRBD1 is a possible D gene (6 bases). The CDR3 is made up of 14 amino acids. Germline V gives CDR1 SGHTA, CDR2 FQGNSA. Trimming cost V 5 bases and J 4 bases, with 14 bases left between them. The CDR3 bases are TGTGCCAGCAGCACTACACAGGGAAGCTATGGCTACACCTTC. This encodes CASSTTQGSYGYTF.

The genes are TRBV5-1 and TRBJ2-5; 10 bases agree with TRBD2. The germline gives CDR1 SGHRS, CDR2 YFSETQ. J was trimmed by 2 bases and V by 8 bases; bases with no gene match: 3. The CDR3 contains 13 residues. The CDR3 sequence: CASSTSGQETQYF. The CDR3 DNA sequence: TGCGCCAGTTCGACTAGCGGGCAAGAGACCCAGTACTTC.

The V gene is TRBV20-1, the J gene TRBJ1-4, with a possible D match to TRBD1 (5 bases). This CDR3 comprises 13 residues. CDR1 is DFQATT, CDR2 SNEGSKA, per germline (reference sequence). Between the trimmed V and J ends, which lost 5 bases and 11 bases, there was a span of 18 bases. CDR3 region: CSAESTREQKLFF. Written as DNA, the CDR3 is TGCAGTGCTGAGTCGACCAGGGAGCAGAAACTGTTTTTT.

In this sample, this clonotype turned up a few times. The rearrangement uses TRBV29-1 and TRBJ2-7, with 9 bases matching TRBD1. CDR1 is SQVTM, CDR2 ANQGSEA, per germline. The CDR3 covers 15 residues. J was trimmed by 6 bases and V by 6 bases; bases with no gene match: 15. The CDR3 nucleotides are TGCAGCGTGCTCGCTGCGACAGGGGGTCATATCGAGCAGTACTTC. Its translation: CSVLAATGGHIEQYF.

This clonotype has a handful of counts. V usage is TRBV9 and J usage is TRBJ2-5, with 8 nucleotides matching TRBD1. V shed 3 bases and J 4 bases; nucleotides not matched to a gene: 8. CDR3 length: 15 residues. Per germline, CDR1 SGDLS and CDR2 YYNGEE. CDR3 DNA: TGTGCCAGCAGCGCACCGGACAGGGACGCAGAGACCCAGTACTTC. As protein: CASSAPDRDAETQYF.

The chain has TRBV7-8 and TRBJ2-3; unclear D gene. The CDR3 covers 14 residues. Germline V gene data show CDR1 as SGHVS and CDR2 as FQNEAQ. Trimming cost V 5 bases and J 2 bases, with 11 bases left between them. CDR3 DNA: TGTGCCAGCAGCCGTTCCGGCCACACAGATACGCAGTATTTT. This sequence encodes CASSRSGHTDTQYF. Looking up the rest from reference TRBV7-8 and TRBJ2-3 gives the full variable domain: GAGVSQSPRYKVAKRGQDVALRCDPISGHVSLFWYQQALGQGPEFLTYFQNEAQLDKSGLPSDRFFAERPEGSVSTLKIQRTQQEDSAVYLCASSRSGHTDTQYFGPGTRLTVL.

This clonotype was observed a handful of times. The rearrangement uses TRBV12-3 or TRBV12-4 and TRBJ2-5; 7 nucleotides match TRBD1. Trimming took 7 bases from V and 7 from J; bases not matched to a gene: 9. This CDR3 comprises 13 residues. This chain's CDR3 is CASTQGGSGTQYF. The CDR3 DNA reads TGTGCCAGCACCCAAGGGGGCTCGGGGACCCAGTACTTC.

Regarding this clonotype: The germline gene is not matched at one end of the junction; a read error may be the cause. This chain connects TRBV5-1 to TRBJ2-2, with no clear D. Germline V gene lookup returns CDR1 SGHRS and CDR2 YFSETQ. CDR3 length: 15 amino acids. CDR3 in amino acids: CASGPGPTNIGELFF. In DNA form, the CDR3 reads TGCGCCAGCGGGCCAGGACCTACGAACATCGGGGAGCTGTTTTTT.

The V call is TRBV20-1, the J call TRBJ1-4; 7 positions match TRBD1. The J segment lost 3 bases and the V segment lost 6 bases, leaving 16 bases of the junction unmatched. The CDR3 covers 17 residues. CDR1 is DFQATT and CDR2 is SNEGSKA in the germline V gene (reference sequence). CDR3 sequence reads: CSAIPGTVKSANEKLFF. The CDR3, as DNA: TGCAGTGCCATACCCGGGACAGTAAAGTCAGCTAATGAAAAACTGTTTTTT.

The rearrangement joins TRBV19 to TRBJ2-1, with D unclear. CDR1 is LNHDA, CDR2 SQIVND, per germline (reference sequence). This CDR3 has 12 residues. The V end lost 6 bases, the J end lost 8 bases, and 11 bases lay between the germline ends. CDR3 coding DNA: TGTGCCAGTAGATCGGGTCGTGATGAGCAGTTCTTC. Its protein product is CASRSGRDEQFF.

This chain links TRBV10-3 with TRBJ1-5, with no clear D. Germline lookup yields CDR1 ENHRY and CDR2 SYGVKD. V lost 5 bases and J lost 4, with 9 bases in between. CDR3 length: 13 residues. The CDR3 nucleotides are TGTGCCATCAGTAATGACGGGAATCAGCCCCAGCATTTT. Its translation is CAISNDGNQPQHF.

This chain uses TRBV15 with TRBJ1-1; D remains unclear. Germline loops: CDR1 LNHNV, CDR2 YYDKDF (reference sequence). The CDR3 is made up of 13 amino acids. Trimming removed 5 bases from V and 1 base from J, with 8 bases in between. For the CDR3, the DNA is TGTGCCACCAGCTTCTCCGAGAACACTGAAGCTTTCTTT. Residues: CATSFSENTEAFF.

This clonotype was recorded at least ten times. The V gene is TRBV15, the J gene TRBJ2-3; D is unclear. CDR3 length: 13 amino acids. Germline V lookup: CDR1 LNHNV, CDR2 YYDKDF (reference sequence). V lost 1 base and J lost 4, with 6 bases in between. Written as DNA, the CDR3 is TGTGCCACCAGCAGAGCAGACCCAGATACGCAGTATTTT. This sequence encodes CATSRADPDTQYF.

V gene TRBV20-1 combines with J gene TRBJ1-1; 7 nucleotides align to TRBD1. The J segment lost 8 bases and the V segment lost 4 bases, leaving 4 bases of the junction unmatched. CDR3 length: 11 amino acids. The germline V gene encodes CDR1 DFQATT and CDR2 SNEGSKA (reference sequence). CDR3 sequence reads: CSANEQGEAFF. The CDR3 coding sequence is TGCAGTGCTAACGAACAGGGGGAAGCTTTCTTT.

This clonotype showed up just a few times. The chain uses TRBV6-5 and TRBJ1-3; TRBD1 is a possible D gene (5 bases). Deletions cut 3 bases from V and 0 bases from J, with 15 bases between. Per the germline V gene, CDR1 is MNHEY and CDR2 is SVGAGI. CDR3 length: 17 amino acids. The CDR3 nucleotides are TGTGCCAGCAGTTATGGCAGGGTCCTAAGCTCTGGAAACACCATATATTTT. It specifies CASSYGRVLSSGNTIYF.

This clonotype was detected a few times. The chain uses TRBV9 and TRBJ2-2, with a weak D call TRBD2 (6 bases). The V end was cut by 3 bases, the J end by 6 bases, with 12 bases between. The germline gives CDR1 SGDLS, CDR2 YYNGEE. The CDR3 extends over 14 amino acids. CDR3 sequence reads: CASSAQEGAGELFF. The CDR3 DNA is TGTGCCAGCAGCGCCCAGGAGGGTGCCGGGGAGCTGTTTTTT.

The chain has TRBV12-3 or TRBV12-4 and TRBJ2-7; weak D call: TRBD2 (5 bases). CDR3 length: 16 amino acids. V was pared by 3 bases and J by 0 bases, with 15 bases between. The DNA of the CDR3 is TGTGCCAGCAGTTTTGGCGGGTTGAGGAGCTCCTACGAGCAGTACTTC. Translating it yields CASSFGGLRSSYEQYF.

This CDR3 reads CAISDSLTDTQYF. The CDR3 DNA is TGTGCCATCAGCGACAGCCTCACAGATACGCAGTATTTT. V is TRBV10-3 and J is TRBJ2-3; the D gene is possibly TRBD1 (5 bases). This CDR3 contains 13 residues. Germline-derived CDR1 and CDR2 are ENHRY and SYGVKD. V lost 6 bases, J lost 2 bases, and 9 bases lay in between.

This clonotype was detected only once. J is TRBJ2-5 and V is TRBV6-2 or TRBV6-3; D is unclear. Germline lookup yields CDR1 MNHEY and CDR2 SVGEGT. The CDR3 covers 12 residues. Deletions cut 5 bases from V and 5 bases from J, with 9 bases between. CDR3 nucleotides: TGTGCCAGCAGTCGGCTTAGGGAGACCCAGTACTTC. It codes for CASSRLRETQYF.